This TCR delta chain is from a study of gamma-delta T cells after stem cell transplantation. The CDR3 has 19 amino acids. The V gene's germline CDR1 is GEAIGNYY and CDR2 EKD. With 0 bases clipped from V and 0 bases from J, the junction kept 6 bases outside the gene matches. This clone was seen repeatedly, ten times or more. It differs at one base from a far larger clone, so likely a read error. TCRdb re-processed the RT-PCR reads using CATT. This table has 2,500 to 3,500 delta-chain clones, around 1.7% appearing once. The source of this sequence is a human donor. It is not recorded whose cells these are; they may come from a transplant donor. Sample: gamma-delta T cells. V gene TRDV2 combines with J gene TRDJ3; 8 positions match TRDD3. In nucleotides, the CDR3 is TGTGCCTGTGACACCGTAGGGGATACCGGCTCCTGGGACACCCGACAGATGTTTTTC. Amino acid sequence: CACDTVGDTGSWDTRQMFF.